The 14 T cell receptor beta chains below come from one sample, sequenced in a study of human T cells and chemical hapten exposure. The time point is: patch test 1, 2 weeks after DPC sensitization. Treatment in this sample: therapeutic diphenylcyclopropenone sensitization with weekly scalp DPC. TCRdb analysed the RACE reads with MiXCR anew, one entry per CDR3 protein. The sample lists around 190,000 distinct CDR3 sequences, approximately 20% occurring once. Sample: whole blood, taken in connection with sensitization to the hapten diphenylcyclopropenone (DPC). The receptors were sampled from a woman aged 45-60 years with alopecia areata. Some clones in this sample may be carry-over from other donors' samples.

This clonotype was observed a handful of times. The chain employs TRBV3-1 and TRBJ2-1; possible D gene TRBD2, 6 bases. Trimming pared 4 bases from V and 5 bases from J, leaving 15 bases between. The CDR3 is made up of 15 amino acids. Germline V gives CDR1 LGHDT, CDR2 YNNKEL (reference sequence). The CDR3 nucleotides are TGTGCCAGCAGCCCGTCGGGGGAGGTCCACAATGAGCAGTTCTTC. It translates to CASSPSGEVHNEQFF.

V usage is TRBV7-6 and J usage is TRBJ1-1; possibly TRBD1 for D (6 bases). Germline CDR1 and CDR2: SGHVS and FNYEAQ. The CDR3 contains 13 residues. V lost 5 bases and J 7 bases, leaving 14 bases between the germline ends. The CDR3 DNA sequence: TGTGCCAGCAGCGAGCAGGGGTGGATTGAAGCTTTCTTT. Translation gives CASSEQGWIEAFF. The full variable domain, rest sourced from reference TRBV7-6 and TRBJ1-1, is GAGVSQSPRYKVTKRGQDVALRCDPISGHVSLYWYRQALGQGPEFLTYFNYEAQQDKSGLPNDRFSAERPEGSISTLTIQRTEQRDSAMYRCASSEQGWIEAFFGQGTRLTVV.

The genes are TRBV7-2 and TRBJ2-7, with 10 bases lining up with TRBD1. Germline V CDR1 and CDR2: SGHTA, FQGNSA. J lost 5 bases, V lost 1 base, and 5 bases had no gene match. CDR3 length equals 15 residues. CDR3 region: CASSLEGQGYDEQYF. The CDR3, as DNA: TGTGCCAGCAGCTTAGAGGGACAGGGGTATGACGAGCAGTACTTC.

In this sample, this clonotype turned up a few times. The chain has TRBV7-3 and TRBJ2-7, with D possibly being TRBD2 (6 bases). The CDR3 consists of 15 residues. Trimming cost V 5 bases and J 3 bases, with 17 bases left between them. Germline V CDR1 and CDR2: SGHTA, FQGTGA. Written as DNA, the CDR3 is TGTGCCAGCAGCCCCCAGCCTAGCGCGATCTACGAGCAGTACTTC. Translating gives CASSPQPSAIYEQYF.

This clonotype was detected a few times. The V call is TRBV11-3, the J call TRBJ2-5, with a tentative D call TRBD2 (5 bases). The CDR3 runs to 15 residues. Trimming removed 3 bases from V and 5 bases from J, with 16 bases in between. Germline-derived CDR1 and CDR2 are SGHNT and YENEEA. The CDR3 sequence is CASSFDGKMEETQYF. The CDR3 DNA follows: TGTGCCAGCAGCTTCGACGGGAAAATGGAGGAGACCCAGTACTTC.

The chain employs TRBV6-2 or TRBV6-3 and TRBJ2-1; TRBD2 aligns across 9 bases. The CDR3 runs to 17 residues. V lost 3 bases to trimming and J lost 7 bases; unmatched junction nucleotides: 13. The germline V gene encodes CDR1 MNHEY and CDR2 SVGEGT. In nucleotides, the CDR3 is TGTGCCAGCAGTTATGGGGCGGGAGGGCCAGGTTGGAATGAGCAGTTCTTC. Protein: CASSYGAGGPGWNEQFF.

At least ten counts were recorded for this clonotype. The chain is built from TRBV5-1 and TRBJ2-3; D is ambiguous. The V and J ends lost 2 bases and 2 bases respectively, with 9 bases between them. There are 14 residues in the CDR3. The germline V gene has CDR1 SGHRS and CDR2 YFSETQ. This CDR3 is CASSFSPITDTQYF. CDR3 sequence (DNA): TGCGCCAGCAGCTTTTCCCCGATCACAGATACGCAGTATTTT.

In its sample, this clonotype was seen a few times. The J gene is TRBJ2-3, the V gene TRBV7-2; 7 nucleotides align to TRBD2. The CDR3 has 13 amino acids. J gave up 3 bases and V 6 bases, and 3 bases lay outside the gene matches. Per the germline V gene, CDR1 is SGHTA and CDR2 is FQGNSA. The chain's CDR3 is CASRTGGTDTQYF. As DNA, the CDR3 is TGTGCCAGCAGGACGGGAGGTACAGATACGCAGTATTTT.

This clonotype was seen only a few times. The CDR3 loop is CASSWGGGEEKLFF. Written as DNA, the CDR3 is TGTGCCAGCAGTTGGGGGGGCGGTGAGGAAAAACTGTTTTTT. This sequence joins TRBV12-3 or TRBV12-4 and TRBJ1-4; TRBD1 is a possible D gene (6 bases). This CDR3 is built from 14 residues. The germline V and J ends were trimmed by 4 bases and 8 bases, with 14 bases remaining between them.

This clonotype was counted a single time. The CDR3: CSAADRRNTGELFF. The CDR3 nucleotides read TGCAGTGCAGCAGACAGGAGGAACACCGGGGAGCTGTTTTTT. J is TRBJ2-2 and V is TRBV20-1; possible D gene TRBD1, 6 bases. Trimming removed 6 bases from V and 1 base from J, with 12 bases in between. Germline CDR1 reads DFQATT; CDR2 reads SNEGSKA (reference sequence). The CDR3 is 14 residues long.

This clonotype was counted ten times or more. V and J are TRBV7-9 and TRBJ2-3, with TRBD2 matching over 9 bases. The germline gives CDR1 SEHNR, CDR2 FQNEAQ (reference sequence). This CDR3 contains 17 residues. J was trimmed by 6 bases and V by 3 bases; bases with no gene match: 13. CDR3 in DNA: TGTGCCAGCAGCTTCCCCTTACTAGCGGGTGCCCCGGATACGCAGTATTTT. Translation gives CASSFPLLAGAPDTQYF.

The V and J genes are TRBV20-1 and TRBJ2-3; the D gene could be TRBD1 or TRBD2 (5 bases each). Trimming removed 0 bases from V and 1 base from J, with 17 bases in between. Germline values: CDR1 DFQATT, CDR2 SNEGSKA (reference sequence). The CDR3 totals 17 residues. DNA for the CDR3: TGCAGTGCTAGAGATCTCGGGACGGGATTACGCACAGATACGCAGTATTTT. Translation gives CSARDLGTGLRTDTQYF.

This clonotype was detected only a few times. J is TRBJ2-1 and V is TRBV20-1; D not certain. Per germline, CDR1 DFQATT and CDR2 SNEGSKA (reference sequence). The CDR3 spans 11 residues. Trimming took 6 bases from V and 4 from J, leaving 7 bases between them. DNA of the CDR3: TGCAGTGCGGCTGATTACAATGAGCAGTTCTTC. This gives the protein CSAADYNEQFF.

V usage is TRBV6-5 and J usage is TRBJ2-7, with D possibly being TRBD2 (5 bases). Trimming took 7 bases from V and 0 from J, leaving 7 bases between them. The CDR3 consists of 12 residues. CDR1 is MNHEY, CDR2 SVGAGI, per germline. CDR3 DNA: TGTGCCAGCATCGGGGACTCCTACGAGCAGTACTTC. It yields the protein CASIGDSYEQYF.